Listed here are 16 T cell receptor beta chains from one sample, sequenced in a study of cytomegalovirus exposure and HLA in healthy donors. PCR was performed using 60 Vbeta and 13 Jbeta primers. Using immunoSEQ multiplex PCR, the repertoire was profiled, and TCRdb retains in-frame clones only, with some absent. The sample lists over 140,000 clones, about 80% occurring once. Specimen: PBMCs. These receptors all stem from a young man in good health and CMV-seropositive.

There are a few counts of this clone. This chain links TRBV7-9 with TRBJ2-3; perhaps TRBD2 as D (5 bases). Per the germline V gene, CDR1 is SEHNR and CDR2 is FQNEAQ (reference sequence). The CDR3 length is 14 residues. Trimming stripped 1 base from V and 1 base from J, with 6 bases between. Here the CDR3 reads CASSLDGGTDTQYF. The CDR3 nucleotides read TGTGCCAGCAGCTTAGACGGGGGCACAGATACGCAGTATTTT. The complete variable domain, with remaining parts taken from reference TRBV7-9 and TRBJ2-3, reads DTGVSQNPRHKITKRGQNVTFRCDPISEHNRLYWYRQTLGQGPEFLTYFQNEAQLEKSRLLSDRFSAERPKGSFSTLEIQRTEQGDSAMYLCASSLDGGTDTQYFGPGTRLTVL.

V and J are TRBV4-1 and TRBJ2-7; no clear D. The CDR3 totals 14 residues. V was trimmed by 4 bases and J by 0 bases, leaving 10 bases between them. The germline V gene encodes CDR1 MGHRA and CDR2 YSYEKL. The chain's CDR3 is CASSRGELSYEQYF. The CDR3 bases are TGCGCCAGCAGCCGTGGTGAACTCTCCTACGAGCAGTACTTC.

The V and J genes are TRBV6-6 and TRBJ1-2, with 7 bases aligning to TRBD1. In germline, CDR1 is MNHNY, CDR2 SVGAGI (reference sequence). V was pared by 2 bases and J by 6 bases, with 9 bases of the junction left unmatched. The CDR3 is 15 residues long. CDR3: CASSYSVTGRDGYTF. The CDR3 coding sequence is TGTGCCAGCAGTTACAGCGTGACAGGGCGCGATGGCTACACCTTC.

The rearrangement links TRBV5-6 to TRBJ2-7, with 7 bases aligning to TRBD2. This CDR3 is 15 amino acids long. Per the germline V gene, CDR1 is SGHDT and CDR2 is YYEEEE. Germline trimming cut 4 bases from V and 3 bases from J; bases unmatched to any gene: 10. The DNA for the CDR3 is TGTGCCAGCAGCCGGCGGGGGACGGGGATCTACGAGCAGTACTTC. Translating it yields CASSRRGTGIYEQYF.

The chain carries TRBV6-5 and TRBJ1-1, with a tentative D call TRBD1 (6 bases). Between the trimmed V and J ends, which lost 6 bases and 3 bases, there was a span of 11 bases. Germline values: CDR1 MNHEY, CDR2 SVGAGI. CDR3 length equals 13 residues. The CDR3 DNA reads TGTGCCAGCAGCCCCTCAGGGGACACTGAAGCTTTCTTT. Translation: CASSPSGDTEAFF.

The chain recombines TRBV28 with TRBJ1-3, with D perhaps matching TRBD1 (5 bases). Germline V lookup: CDR1 MDHEN, CDR2 SYDVKM. The V gene lost 7 bases and the J gene lost 2 bases, with 21 bases spanning the gap. The CDR3 contains 17 residues. The CDR3: CASNSPTRAGTGNTIYF. The CDR3 region has the DNA TGTGCCAGCAACTCTCCAACCCGGGCAGGGACTGGAAACACCATATATTTT. The complete variable domain, with remaining parts taken from reference TRBV28 and TRBJ1-3, reads DVKVTQSSRYLVKRTGEKVFLECVQDMDHENMFWYRQDPGLGLRLIYFSYDVKMKEKGDIPEGYSVSREKKERFSLILESASTNQTSMYLCASNSPTRAGTGNTIYFGEGSWLTVV.

The V call is TRBV19, the J call TRBJ1-2; 7 positions match TRBD1. The CDR3 sequence is 13 residues long. Trimming removed 7 bases from V and 8 bases from J; junction bases left unmatched: 10. The V gene's germline CDR1 is LNHDA and CDR2 SQIVND (reference sequence). The CDR3 loop reads CASTQWDRGGYTF. CDR3 DNA: TGTGCCAGTACCCAGTGGGACAGAGGGGGCTACACCTTC.

The rearrangement uses TRBV5-1 and TRBJ2-7, with D maybe TRBD1 (6 bases). The germline V gene encodes CDR1 SGHRS and CDR2 YFSETQ. Trimming shortened V by 0 bases and J by 6 bases, and 10 bases separated the two germline ends. The CDR3 totals 13 residues. CDR3 sequence reads: CASSLEQGSEQYF. Written as DNA, the CDR3 is TGCGCCAGCAGCTTGGAACAGGGAAGCGAGCAGTACTTC.

This chain joins TRBV9 and TRBJ2-7; 7 nucleotides match TRBD2. V shed 0 bases and J 0 bases; nucleotides not matched to a gene: 6. The CDR3 length is 16 residues. Germline CDR1 and CDR2: SGDLS and YYNGEE. This chain's CDR3 is CASSVGGGIGSYEQYF. DNA for the CDR3: TGTGCCAGCAGCGTAGGGGGGGGAATCGGCTCCTACGAGCAGTACTTC.

V and J are TRBV28 and TRBJ1-2; TRBD1 is a possible D gene (5 bases). There are 13 residues in the CDR3. Trimming removed 5 bases from V and 0 bases from J, with 7 bases in between. CDR1 is MDHEN and CDR2 is SYDVKM in the germline V gene. CDR3 nucleotides: TGTGCCAGCAGTCTGGACACTAACTATGGCTACACCTTC. Translated, it gives CASSLDTNYGYTF.

V usage is TRBV2 and J usage is TRBJ2-7; TRBD2 might be the D (6 bases). Germline CDR1 is SNHLY and CDR2 is FYNNEI. The CDR3 has 14 residues. Trimming shortened V by 6 bases and J by 0 bases, and 12 bases separated the two germline ends. The CDR3 reads CASSPSVSSYEQYF. The CDR3 DNA follows: TGTGCCAGCAGCCCTAGCGTGAGCTCCTACGAGCAGTACTTC.

The CDR3 bases are TGTGCCAGCGGGGAGCGGGAGGACGACACCGGGGAGCTGTTTTTT. This gives the protein CASGEREDDTGELFF. The chain recombines TRBV4-2 with TRBJ2-2; 9 bases fit TRBD2. CDR3 size: 15 residues. Germline V gene data show CDR1 as LGHNA and CDR2 as YNFKEQ. With 8 bases clipped from V and 3 bases from J, the junction kept 7 bases outside the gene matches.

This clone turned up a few times. V and J are TRBV6-6 and TRBJ2-7, with 9 bases that match TRBD1. The CDR3 is 14 amino acids. Germline V gives CDR1 MNHNY, CDR2 SVGAGI (reference sequence). V was clipped by 6 bases and J by 3 bases; unmatched bases: 6. The CDR3 protein is CASSSTGGNYEQYF. In DNA form, the CDR3 reads TGTGCCAGCAGCTCGACAGGGGGAAACTACGAGCAGTACTTC.

About this clone: The junction does not match germline at one end; this may be a read error. The V and J genes are TRBV7-8 and TRBJ1-1, with D possibly TRBD1 on 6 matching bases. The CDR3 length is 16 residues. Germline CDR1 and CDR2: SGHVS and FQNEAQ. The CDR3 DNA follows: TGTGTCAGCAGAAAAAACACAGGGACAAGGTTGGGTGAAGCTTTCTTT. Translating it yields CVSRKNTGTRLGEAFF.

V usage is TRBV7-2 and J usage is TRBJ1-2; no reliable D call. V lost 1 base and J lost 5, with 8 bases in between. Germline CDR1 SGHTA, CDR2 FQGNSA. The CDR3 covers 13 residues. CDR3 in DNA: TGTGCCAGCAGCTTAGTTGGCCCGTATGGCTACACCTTC. This encodes CASSLVGPYGYTF.

The CDR3 is CASTGQGGTEKLFF. DNA for the CDR3: TGTGCCAGCACCGGACAGGGGGGAACTGAAAAACTGTTTTTT. The V gene is TRBV6-6, the J gene TRBJ1-4; TRBD1 aligns across 10 bases. CDR1 is MNHNY and CDR2 is SVGAGI in the germline V gene (reference sequence). The trim removed 7 bases at V and 7 bases at J, leaving 6 bases unmatched. The CDR3 has 14 amino acids.